Presented here are 7 T cell receptor beta chains from one specimen sequenced in a study of T-cell reconstitution after alpha-beta-depleted transplantation in children (dated by TCRdb to about 2016). The library relied on PCR. The data were produced on an Illumina HiSeq 2500. TCR library preparation used molecular barcoding, with unique molecular identifiers applied to normalize quantification of the TCRbeta repertoire. TCRdb ran its own pipeline on the public reads, namely fastp trimming at Q25 and MiXCR clone calling, and kept in-frame beta chains. Each entry is one CDR3 protein sequence, shown with its most common DNA and genes. The sample table records about 540,000 distinct CDR3 sequences; 15% to 20% of these occur just once. The leading ten clones occupy over 3% of the sample. Sequencing was performed on PBMCs from the stem cell graft donor, taken from the stem cell graft. These TCRs come from a human donor who donated a stem cell graft to a child with acute lymphoblastic leukemia.

This clonotype was counted at least ten times. The gene calls are TRBV7-3 and TRBJ1-1; D call uncertain. V was pared by 5 bases and J by 1 base, with 8 bases between. Per the germline V gene, CDR1 is SGHTA and CDR2 is FQGTGA. The CDR3 has 13 residues. The CDR3 sequence: CASSIPGNTEAFF. The DNA for the CDR3 is TGTGCCAGCAGCATACCAGGGAACACTGAAGCTTTCTTT.

This clonotype showed up just a few times. The rearrangement uses TRBV6-1 and TRBJ2-3, with 7 positions matching TRBD2. The CDR3 consists of 15 residues. V shed 5 bases and J 0 bases; nucleotides not matched to a gene: 5. Germline V CDR1 and CDR2: MNHNS, SASEGT. CDR3 sequence: CASSTGLLSTDTQYF. Here the CDR3 DNA reads TGTGCCAGCAGTACGGGACTATTAAGCACAGATACGCAGTATTTT.

This clonotype appeared a few times. The rearrangement uses TRBV12-3 or TRBV12-4 and TRBJ1-1; D gene unclear. The CDR3 is made up of 13 amino acids. Trimming cost V 2 bases and J 6 bases, with 10 bases left between them. The chain's CDR3 is CASSLISAAEAFF. CDR3 nucleotides: TGTGCCAGCAGTTTAATCAGCGCAGCTGAAGCTTTCTTT.

This clonotype turned up a few times. The chain recombines TRBV6-1 with TRBJ2-7; TRBD1 might be the D (6 bases). Trimming removed 0 bases from V and 3 bases from J, with 12 bases in between. The germline V gene encodes CDR1 MNHNS and CDR2 SASEGT. The CDR3 is 15 amino acids. The CDR3 bases are TGTGCCAGCAGTGAAGCCATGGACAGAAACTACGAGCAGTACTTC. This encodes CASSEAMDRNYEQYF.

This clonotype has more than one count but fewer than ten. The V gene is TRBV10-3, the J gene TRBJ2-3; TRBD2 matches 8 bases. Germline V gene data show CDR1 as ENHRY and CDR2 as SYGVKD. There are 16 residues in the CDR3. V lost 6 bases and J lost 0; bases outside the gene matches: 8. The CDR3 bases are TGTGCCATCAGCTCAGCAAGCGGGGGTAGCACAGATACGCAGTATTTT. This encodes CAISSASGGSTDTQYF.

In its sample, this clonotype was seen a few times. CDR3 residues: CASSQGQADTGELFF. Written as DNA, the CDR3 is TGTGCCAGCAGCCAAGGCCAGGCGGACACCGGGGAGCTGTTTTTT. This rearrangement joins TRBV4-2 to TRBJ2-2, with unresolved D. Deletions cut 1 base from V and 3 bases from J, with 9 bases between. The CDR3 has 15 residues. The V gene's germline CDR1 is LGHNA and CDR2 YNFKEQ.

V gene TRBV12-3 or TRBV12-4 combines with J gene TRBJ2-5; 8 nucleotides line up with TRBD1. This CDR3 has 13 amino acids. Germline trimming cut 6 bases from V and 6 bases from J; bases unmatched to any gene: 6. The CDR3, as DNA: TGTGCCAGCAGCCCAGGGGGCCAGCAGACCCAGTACTTC. Translating it yields CASSPGGQQTQYF.